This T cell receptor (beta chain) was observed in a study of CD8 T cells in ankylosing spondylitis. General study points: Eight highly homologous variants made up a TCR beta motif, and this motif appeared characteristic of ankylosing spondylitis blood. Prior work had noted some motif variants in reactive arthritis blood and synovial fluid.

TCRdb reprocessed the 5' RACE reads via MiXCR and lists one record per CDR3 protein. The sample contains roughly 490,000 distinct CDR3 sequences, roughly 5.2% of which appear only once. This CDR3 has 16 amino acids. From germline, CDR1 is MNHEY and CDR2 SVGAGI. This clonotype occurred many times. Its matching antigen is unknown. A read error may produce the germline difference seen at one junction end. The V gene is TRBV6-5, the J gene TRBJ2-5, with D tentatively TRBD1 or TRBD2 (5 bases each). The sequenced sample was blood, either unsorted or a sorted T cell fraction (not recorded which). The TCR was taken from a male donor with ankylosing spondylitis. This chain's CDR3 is CASSYSGSGTQETQYF. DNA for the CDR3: TGTGCCAGCAGCTACTCTGGTTCGGGGACCCAAGAGACCCAGTACTTC.